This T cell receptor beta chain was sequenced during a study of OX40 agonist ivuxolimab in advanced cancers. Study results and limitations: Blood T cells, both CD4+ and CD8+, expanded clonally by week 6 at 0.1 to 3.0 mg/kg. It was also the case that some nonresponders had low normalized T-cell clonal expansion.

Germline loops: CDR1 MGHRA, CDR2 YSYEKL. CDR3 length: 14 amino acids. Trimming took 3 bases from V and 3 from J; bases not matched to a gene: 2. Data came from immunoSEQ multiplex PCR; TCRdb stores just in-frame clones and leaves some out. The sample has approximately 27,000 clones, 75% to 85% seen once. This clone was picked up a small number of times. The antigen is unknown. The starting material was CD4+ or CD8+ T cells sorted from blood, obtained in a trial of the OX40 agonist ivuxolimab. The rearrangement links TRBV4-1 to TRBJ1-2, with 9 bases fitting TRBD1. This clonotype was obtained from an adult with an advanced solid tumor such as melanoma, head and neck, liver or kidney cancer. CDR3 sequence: CASSQTGGDYGYTF. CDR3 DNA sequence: TGCGCCAGCAGCCAGACAGGGGGTGACTATGGCTACACCTTC.